This T cell receptor (beta chain) came from a study of control samples from healthy donors and cancer patients. Clones were sequenced by immunoSEQ multiplex PCR, and TCRdb holds only the in-frame ones, with some missing. The sample shows about 130,000 clones, around 90% of them seen only once. CDR3 length: 16 residues. CDR1 and CDR2 (germline): MNHEY, SMNVEV (reference sequence). Trimming removed 2 bases at V and 3 bases at J, with 13 bases between. The V and J genes are TRBV27 and TRBJ2-2; maybe TRBD1 (5 bases). This receptor was obtained from a man aged 18-30 years in good health. The sequencing input was blood. The CDR3 region is CASSLGSGPYTGELFF. The CDR3 nucleotides read TGTGCCAGCAGTTTAGGGTCAGGGCCTTACACCGGGGAGCTGTTTTTT.